The clone carrying this T cell receptor beta chain was recorded a few times. Its specificity is not known. The library protocol tagged individual cDNA molecules with unique molecular identifiers. TCRdb fed the 5' RACE reads into MiXCR, producing one record per CDR3 protein. The table has 45,000 to 60,000 distinct CDR3 sequences, about 8% seen once; the top ten hold approximately 3.1%. This sample stems from a study of early T cells in non-severe SARS-CoV-2 infection. Turning to the study itself: Bulk RNA taken from unsorted whole blood was sequenced, leaving chains unpaired. The study, taken as a whole, reports: Matching with VDJdb favored anti-spike CD8 responses (missing private and CD4 specificities).

Germline V gene lookup returns CDR1 KGHSH and CDR2 LQKENI. The CDR3 runs 13 residues. V was trimmed by 3 bases and J by 0 bases, leaving 5 bases between them. This TCR was recovered from an adult who was a healthcare worker with PCR-confirmed SARS-CoV-2 infection or an uninfected control (not recorded which). Sequencing was carried out using whole blood. The chain employs TRBV18 and TRBJ2-5; D is ambiguous. The CDR3 DNA is TGTGCCAGCTCACCGCCGTACCAAGAGACCCAGTACTTC. Translating it yields CASSPPYQETQYF.